These T cell receptor beta chains were read from a single sample in a study of identical twins' blood T cells. TCRdb recomputed calls from the 5' RACE reads with MiXCR, one row per CDR3 protein. Here the sample spans hundreds of thousands of distinct CDR3 sequences, roughly 31% being singletons. Sequenced: PBMCs. The receptor set was obtained from a woman aged 18-55 years in good health. CDR3s include the opening cysteine and the closing phenylalanine or tryptophan. Each record gives: J gene, clone size, D gene, V gene, CDR3 protein, CDR3 DNA. The D gene is left open where the match is weak. Clone sizes are given selectively: once, few, many, or a class where the clone is expanded.

>TRBJ1-2|NA|NA|TRBV29-1
CSVEAPTGTANGYTF
TGCAGCGTTGAAGCCCCCACAGGGACGGCTAATGGCTACACCTTC
>TRBJ2-7|few|TRBD2|TRBV28
CASRTTSGKPEQYF
TGTGCCAGCAGAACGACTAGCGGGAAGCCCGAGCAGTACTTC
>TRBJ2-1|NA|NA|TRBV7-2
CASSLVRVNEQFF
TGTGCCAGCAGCTTAGTCAGGGTAAATGAGCAGTTCTTC
>TRBJ2-2|NA|TRBD2|TRBV5-1
CASSLGLALNTGELFF
TGCGCCAGCAGCTTGGGACTAGCGTTGAACACCGGGGAGCTGTTTTTT
>TRBJ1-3|NA|NA|TRBV5-1
CASSTRTPSSGNIIYF
TGCGCCAGCAGCACTAGGACCCCGAGCTCTGGAAACATCATATATTTT
>TRBJ2-1|NA|TRBD2|TRBV19
CASSSFGGRVGEQFF
TGTGCCAGTAGTAGCTTCGGCGGGAGGGTTGGTGAGCAGTTCTTC
>TRBJ1-1|many|NA|TRBV29-1
CSVSKPPGNTEAFF
TGCAGCGTTTCCAAACCCCCAGGGAACACTGAAGCTTTCTTT
>TRBJ2-2|NA|TRBD2|TRBV19
CASHGASGTLTGELFF
TGTGCCAGTCATGGGGCTAGCGGGACTCTGACCGGGGAGCTGTTTTTT
>TRBJ1-2|NA|NA|TRBV3-1
CASSQQGLSYGYTF
TGTGCCAGCAGCCAACAGGGTCTGAGCTATGGCTACACCTTC
>TRBJ2-3|NA|TRBD2|TRBV7-9
CASSSGYTDTQYF
TGTGCCAGCTCTAGCGGATACACAGATACGCAGTATTTT
>TRBJ2-2|few|NA|TRBV5-1
CASSQPTVTNTGELFF
TGCGCCAGCAGCCAACCCACAGTCACGAACACCGGGGAGCTGTTTTTT
>TRBJ2-1|many|TRBD1|TRBV20-1
CSAIRGRNEQFF
TGCAGTGCTATCAGGGGGCGGAATGAGCAGTTCTTC
>TRBJ1-5|few|NA|TRBV20-1
CSATGTGGDNQPQHF
TGCAGTGCCACAGGAACCGGAGGGGACAATCAGCCCCAGCATTTT
>TRBJ2-3|few|NA|TRBV3-1
CASSQTGYTQYF
TGTGCCAGCAGCCAAACAGGGTATACGCAGTATTTT
>TRBJ1-1|NA|NA|TRBV5-1
CASSTEIGLLMNTEAFF
TGCGCCAGCAGCACCGAAATCGGACTCCTCATGAACACTGAAGCTTTCTTT
>TRBJ1-6|NA|TRBD1|TRBV28
CASSFPAGQGRSPLHF
TGTGCCAGCAGTTTTCCTGCGGGACAGGGTCGTTCACCCCTCCACTTT
>TRBJ2-2|NA|NA|TRBV5-1
CASSLAKEGHTNTGELFF
TGCGCCAGCAGCTTGGCCAAGGAGGGACATACAAACACCGGGGAGCTGTTTTTT
>TRBJ1-5|few|NA|TRBV5-1
CASSLEGSFEAQHF
TGCGCCAGCAGCTTGGAGGGGTCTTTCGAGGCCCAGCATTTT
>TRBJ2-3|many|TRBD2|TRBV29-1
CSVEDRLAGVTDTQYF
TGCAGCGTTGAAGATCGACTAGCGGGAGTCACAGATACGCAGTATTTT
>TRBJ1-2|many|NA|TRBV12-3/TRBV12-4
CASSHYTYLDGYTF
TGTGCCAGCAGCCATTACACTTACTTAGATGGCTACACCTTC
>TRBJ2-2|many|TRBD2|TRBV15
CATSSTSGRVTGELFF
TGTGCCACCAGCAGTACTAGCGGGAGAGTCACCGGGGAGCTGTTTTTT
>TRBJ1-1|many|NA|TRBV3-1
CASSQARTEAFF
TGTGCCAGCAGCCAAGCCCGCACTGAAGCTTTCTTT
>TRBJ1-4|NA|NA|TRBV20-1
CSAFGDATNEKLFF
TGCAGTGCTTTTGGGGATGCAACTAATGAAAAACTGTTTTTT
>TRBJ2-7|few|TRBD1|TRBV4-3
CASSQLYAQGAHEQYF
TGCGCCAGCAGCCAACTGTACGCACAGGGGGCCCACGAGCAGTACTTC
>TRBJ2-1|NA|NA|TRBV5-1
CASSSQLATEQFF
TGCGCCAGCAGCTCACAACTAGCTACTGAGCAGTTCTTC
>TRBJ2-2|NA|NA|TRBV10-2
CAILRGEWNTGGLFF
TGCGCCATCCTACGAGGGGAGTGGAACACCGGGGGGCTGTTTTTT
>TRBJ1-2|few|TRBD1|TRBV3-1
CASSLLLGQGDGYTF
TGTGCCAGCAGCCTACTCCTGGGACAGGGAGATGGCTACACCTTC
>TRBJ1-1|NA|TRBD1|TRBV28
CASKTGEGRTEAFF
TGTGCCAGCAAGACAGGGGAGGGGAGGACTGAAGCTTTCTTT
>TRBJ1-6|NA|NA|TRBV7-9
CASSPPGGNSYNSPLHF
TGTGCCAGCAGCCCCCCTGGGGGGAATTCCTATAATTCACCCCTCCACTTT
>TRBJ2-3|few|TRBD2|TRBV5-1
CASSPTSVASDTQYF
TGCGCCAGCAGCCCAACTAGCGTTGCCTCCGATACGCAGTATTTT
>TRBJ2-2|few|NA|TRBV3-1
CASTPPTGELFF
TGTGCCAGCACCCCTCCCACCGGGGAGCTGTTTTTT
>TRBJ2-7|NA|TRBD1|TRBV5-1
CASGRGQYEQYF
TGCGCCAGCGGCAGGGGGCAATACGAGCAGTACTTC
>TRBJ1-1|many|NA|TRBV10-3
CAISEVGLGTEAFF
TGTGCCATCAGTGAGGTCGGACTAGGCACTGAAGCTTTCTTT
>TRBJ1-1|many|NA|TRBV6-2/TRBV6-3
CASRDRTEAFF
TGTGCCAGCAGGGATCGTACGGAAGCTTTCTTT
>TRBJ1-2|once|NA|TRBV30
CACSGPESYGYTF
TGTGCCTGTAGTGGACCTGAATCCTATGGCTACACCTTC
>TRBJ2-3|once|NA|TRBV10-3
CAISEQLVADTQYF
TGTGCCATCAGTGAGCAGTTAGTGGCAGATACGCAGTATTTT
>TRBJ2-2|NA|NA|TRBV5-5
CASSFSSPVAGGWLFF
TGTGCCAGCAGCTTTTCTAGCCCAGTTGCAGGCGGTTGGCTGTTTTTT
>TRBJ1-6|many|NA|TRBV4-1
CASSPGTNNSPLHF
TGCGCCAGCAGCCCAGGGACAAATAATTCACCCCTCCACTTT
>TRBJ1-1|few|TRBD1|TRBV7-9
CASSLIPGQKIGTNTEAFF
TGTGCCAGCAGCTTAATACCGGGACAGAAAATTGGGACGAACACTGAAGCTTTCTTT
>TRBJ1-1|few|NA|TRBV20-1
CSASSRMNTEAFF
TGCAGTGCTAGTAGCAGGATGAACACTGAAGCTTTCTTT
>TRBJ1-2|NA|NA|TRBV12-3/TRBV12-4
CASIQTAGGYTF
TGTGCCAGCATCCAGACAGCCGGCGGCTACACCTTC
>TRBJ2-7|NA|NA|TRBV12-3/TRBV12-4
CASSLNLQQYF
TGTGCCAGCAGTTTAAATCTCCAGCAGTACTTC
>TRBJ1-2|NA|NA|TRBV20-1
CSALQDRDIGYTF
TGCAGTGCTCTCCAAGACCGGGACATAGGCTACACCTTC
>TRBJ1-4|NA|NA|TRBV20-1
CSARGQGNEELFF
TGCAGTGCTAGGGGGCAGGGGAATGAAGAACTGTTTTTT
>TRBJ2-1|NA|TRBD1|TRBV2
CASSGYTFGTDDEQFF
TGTGCCAGCAGTGGTTATACCTTCGGGACAGACGATGAGCAGTTCTTC
>TRBJ2-3|few|NA|TRBV29-1
CSSLGASTADTQYF
TGCAGCTCACTCGGGGCTTCCACGGCAGATACGCAGTATTTT
>TRBJ1-2|NA|TRBD1|TRBV5-6
CASSFGDREYGYTF
TGTGCCAGCAGCTTTGGGGACAGGGAGTATGGCTACACCTTC
>TRBJ2-3|NA|NA|TRBV7-9
CASTRILITRTSTDTQYF
TGTGCCAGCACCCGTATTCTGATAACAAGAACTAGCACAGATACGCAGTATTTT
>TRBJ2-1|few|TRBD2|TRBV19
CASSFGLAGPYNEQFF
TGTGCCAGTAGTTTCGGACTAGCGGGGCCATACAATGAGCAGTTCTTC
>TRBJ1-1|NA|NA|TRBV3-1
CASSRRMGTSEAFF
TGTGCCAGCAGTAGACGGATGGGGACAAGTGAAGCTTTCTTT
>TRBJ1-1|many|TRBD1|TRBV7-9
CASSRTGNTEAFF
TGTGCCAGCAGTAGGACAGGGAACACTGAAGCTTTCTTT